This T cell receptor beta chain was retrieved from a study of tumor-infiltrating lymphocytes in primary liver carcinoma. The overall study: Patients of both sexes were 30 to 69 years old. Stage T1-T3 N0M0 and a size of about 4 to 11 cm characterized the tumors.

Germline DNA was also extracted, and blood RNA was taken from unsorted whole blood. With around 490 ng total RNA as template and a constant-region primer, TCR beta cDNA was made. Three rounds of nested multiplex PCR with slightly modified ARM-PCR produced TCR beta libraries. TCRdb called the multiplex PCR reads again in MiXCR, with one record for every CDR3 protein. The repertoire holds 250,000 to 350,000 distinct CDR3 sequences, with approximately 58% as singletons. The sample taken for sequencing was peripheral blood. The TCR comes from a woman in her twenties or thirties with primary liver carcinoma and hepatitis B virus infection.

The CDR3 loop is CASSSQLGLDAETQYF. The CDR3 coding sequence is TGTGCCAGCAGTTCCCAGTTGGGACTAGATGCAGAGACCCAGTACTTC. The gene calls are TRBV28 and TRBJ2-5, with TRBD2 matching over 8 bases. The CDR3 length is 16 residues. With V trimmed by 4 bases and J by 4 bases, 11 bases remained unmatched. Germline CDR1 reads MDHEN; CDR2 reads SYDVKM.